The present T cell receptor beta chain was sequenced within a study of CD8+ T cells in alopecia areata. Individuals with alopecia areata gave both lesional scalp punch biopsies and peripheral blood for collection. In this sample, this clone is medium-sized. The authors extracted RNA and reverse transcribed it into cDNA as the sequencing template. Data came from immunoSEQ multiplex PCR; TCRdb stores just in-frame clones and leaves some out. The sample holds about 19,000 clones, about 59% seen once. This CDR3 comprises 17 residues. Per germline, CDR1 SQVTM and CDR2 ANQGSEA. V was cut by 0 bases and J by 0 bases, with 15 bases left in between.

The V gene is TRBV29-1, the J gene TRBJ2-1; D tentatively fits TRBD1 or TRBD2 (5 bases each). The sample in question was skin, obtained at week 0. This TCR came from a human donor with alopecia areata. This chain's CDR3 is CSVEDIISGSSYNEQFF. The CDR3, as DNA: TGCAGCGTTGAAGATATCATCTCAGGGAGCTCCTACAATGAGCAGTTCTTC.